Listed below are T cell receptor beta chains from one sample, sequenced in a study of shared clonotypes between healthy human individuals. This table comes from immunoSEQ multiplex PCR, and its TCRdb copy is limited to in-frame clones, with some not included. The table shows some 2,400,000 clones, with around 95% occurring only once. Specimen: naive CD4+ T cells sorted from blood. The source is a man younger than 30 in good health. The CDR3 runs from the conserved cysteine through the conserved F or W. A D gene is named only where the DNA matches it firmly. Clone size is shown for a subset of rows, as once, few, many or a class of expanded clone.

size	V	length	D	J	CDR3	DNA
-	TRBV7-9	16	-	TRBJ1-4	CASSPKMVSTNEKLFF	TGTGCCAGCAGCCCGAAGATGGTCTCTACTAATGAAAAACTGTTTTTT
-	TRBV19	13	-	TRBJ1-1	CASRFVQNTEAFF	TGTGCCAGTAGGTTCGTTCAGAACACTGAAGCTTTCTTT
-	TRBV18	16	-	TRBJ1-3	CASSPKTRGFGNTIYF	TGTGCCAGCTCACCTAAAACCAGGGGTTTTGGAAACACCATATATTTT
-	TRBV5-8	14	-	TRBJ1-6	CATSGGTYNSPLHF	TGTGCCACTTCCGGAGGGACATATAATTCACCCCTCCACTTT
-	TRBV5-1	15	-	TRBJ1-4	CASSLDPVPNEKLFF	TGCGCCAGCAGCTTGGACCCAGTACCTAATGAAAAACTGTTTTTT
-	TRBV18	15	-	TRBJ1-6	CASSPQGTYNSPLHF	TGTGCCAGCTCACCCCAGGGCACCTATAATTCACCCCTCCACTTT
-	TRBV2	16	-	TRBJ2-7	CASSELGRGLTYEQYF	TGTGCCAGCAGTGAGCTCGGGCGGGGGCTGACCTACGAGCAGTACTTC
once	TRBV5-6	15	-	TRBJ2-1	CASLVWGSSYNEQFF	TGTGCCAGTCTAGTCTGGGGGAGCTCCTACAATGAGCAGTTCTTC
-	TRBV5-1	14	-	TRBJ2-7	CASSLVGFTYEQYF	TGCGCCAGCAGCTTGGTTGGGTTTACATACGAGCAGTACTTC
-	TRBV4-1	14	-	TRBJ1-5	CASSQEISNQPQHF	TGCGCCAGCAGCCAAGAAATCAGCAATCAGCCCCAGCATTTT
-	TRBV6-5	11	-	TRBJ2-1	CASGLSNEQFF	TGTGCCAGCGGCCTAAGTAATGAGCAGTTCTTC
-	TRBV6-5	13	TRBD1	TRBJ1-2	CASRDRDSYGYTF	TGTGCCAGCAGAGACCGGGACAGTTATGGCTACACCTTC
-	TRBV27	15	-	TRBJ2-7	CASSLLASFVNEQYF	TGTGCCAGCAGTTTATTGGCTAGCTTCGTGAACGAGCAGTACTTC
-	TRBV11-3	15	-	TRBJ2-2	CASSPRGTNTGELFF	TGTGCCAGCAGCCCCCGAGGAACGAACACCGGGGAGCTGTTTTTT
-	TRBV19	16	TRBD2	TRBJ2-3	CASSMKELASTDTQYF	TGTGCCAGTAGTATGAAGGAACTAGCGAGCACAGATACGCAGTATTTT
-	TRBV16	13	-	TRBJ2-7	CASSQSQTVWQYF	TGTGCCAGCAGCCAATCACAGACGGTGTGGCAGTACTTC
-	TRBV2	14	-	TRBJ2-2	CASSRQWNTGELFF	TGTGCCAGCTCCAGACAGTGGAACACCGGGGAGCTGTTTTTT
-	TRBV4-1	17	TRBD2	TRBJ2-7	CASSQVPLAGQPYEQYF	TGCGCCAGCAGCCAGGTTCCATTAGCGGGGCAACCCTACGAGCAGTACTTC
-	TRBV5-1	14	TRBD1	TRBJ2-7	CASRRQGAHYEQYF	TGCGCCAGCAGGCGGCAGGGGGCGCACTACGAGCAGTACTTC
-	TRBV12-5	15	TRBD1	TRBJ1-5	CASGLGTGHNQPQHF	TGTGCTAGTGGTTTGGGGACAGGACACAATCAGCCCCAGCATTTT
-	TRBV5-4	15	TRBD2	TRBJ2-1	CASSLPGLANNEQFF	TGTGCCAGCAGCTTACCGGGACTAGCGAACAATGAGCAGTTCTTC
-	TRBV11-2	16	-	TRBJ2-1	CASSHQRTRMNNEQFF	TGTGCCAGCAGCCACCAGAGGACCAGAATGAACAATGAGCAGTTCTTC
-	TRBV6-8	14	-	TRBJ1-5	CASAKSTGNQPQHF	TGTGCCTCAGCAAAGAGTACAGGCAATCAGCCCCAGCATTTT
-	TRBV5-6	14	-	TRBJ2-1	CASSLSEVLGEQFF	TGTGCCAGCAGCTTAAGCGAAGTCCTCGGAGAGCAGTTCTTC
-	TRBV9	14	-	TRBJ2-3	CASSLSTPRDTQYF	TGTGCCAGCAGCCTTTCCACCCCCAGGGATACGCAGTATTTT
once	TRBV27	17	TRBD2	TRBJ2-3	CASSLLFSGGSTDTQYF	TGTGCCAGCAGTTTATTATTTAGCGGGGGTAGCACAGATACGCAGTATTTT
-	TRBV7-2	18	-	TRBJ1-5	CASSQRRTPGRGNQPQHF	TGTGCCAGCAGCCAAAGGAGGACCCCAGGGAGAGGGAATCAGCCCCAGCATTTT
-	TRBV11-2	15	TRBD1	TRBJ2-7	CASSLLPGQVYEQYF	TGTGCCAGCAGCTTACTCCCGGGACAGGTCTACGAGCAGTACTTC
-	TRBV18	17	TRBD1	TRBJ1-2	CASSRGTGSPLNYGYTF	TGTGCCAGCTCACGCGGGACAGGATCTCCCCTTAACTATGGCTACACCTTC
-	TRBV11-2	15	-	TRBJ2-1	CASSFRRDRTGGQFF	TGTGCCAGCAGCTTTAGAAGGGACCGCACTGGCGGGCAGTTCTTC
-	TRBV5-1	16	TRBD2	TRBJ2-5	CASSLAGAGGGETQYF	TGCGCCAGCAGCTTGGCCGGGGCGGGAGGAGGAGAGACCCAGTACTTC
-	TRBV6-5	15	-	TRBJ1-6	CASRTGTFLRSPLHF	TGTGCCAGCAGGACCGGGACCTTCCTTCGGTCACCCCTCCACTTT
-	TRBV2	14	TRBD1	TRBJ2-7	CASSGTGGDYEQYF	TGTGCCAGCAGTGGGACAGGGGGCGACTACGAGCAGTACTTC
once	TRBV15	15	TRBD1	TRBJ2-7	CATSSSRTGGYEQYF	TGTGCCACCAGCAGCTCCCGGACAGGAGGCTACGAGCAGTACTTC
-	TRBV9	16	TRBD1	TRBJ2-1	CASSSTDRGPDHEQFF	TGTGCCAGCAGCTCAACGGACAGGGGTCCAGACCATGAGCAGTTCTTC
-	TRBV7-9	16	TRBD1	TRBJ1-1	CASSSPTGAVGTEAFF	TGTGCCAGCAGCTCCCCGACAGGGGCGGTAGGCACTGAAGCTTTCTTT
-	TRBV6-5	14	-	TRBJ1-4	CASSYRQGKEKLFF	TGTGCCAGCAGTTACCGCCAGGGGAAAGAAAAACTGTTTTTT
once	TRBV4-1	16	TRBD2	TRBJ2-7	CASSQEVAGGSREQYF	TGCGCCAGCAGCCAAGAAGTGGCGGGAGGCTCCCGGGAGCAGTACTTC
-	TRBV6-6	12	-	TRBJ2-5	CASTSYVGTKYF	TGTGCCAGCACTTCTTACGTAGGAACGAAGTACTTC
-	TRBV28	16	TRBD1	TRBJ2-5	CASSSLGTAVKETQYF	TGTGCCAGCAGTTCACTGGGGACAGCAGTAAAAGAGACCCAGTACTTC
-	TRBV7-2	13	-	TRBJ2-2	CASSRDFSGELFF	TGTGCCAGCAGCCGGGACTTCTCCGGGGAGCTGTTTTTT
-	TRBV5-6	16	TRBD2	TRBJ2-3	CASSLVGLGILDTQYF	TGTGCCAGCAGCTTGGTTGGACTAGGGATTTTAGATACGCAGTATTTT
-	TRBV19	15	TRBD2	TRBJ2-3	CASSRGTSRTDTQYF	TGTGCCAGTAGTAGAGGGACTAGCAGAACAGATACGCAGTATTTT